This T cell receptor beta chain was captured by sequencing in a study of response to subunit inactivated influenza vaccine. Study findings and constraints: Authors proposed each seasonal influenza vaccination draws in few new T cells.

This clonotype has ten or more counts. Its target is not known. The CDR3 covers 15 residues. V dropped 5 bases and J dropped 1; count of bases not matched to a gene: 6. CDR1 and CDR2 from the germline V gene are MGHRA and YSYEKL. TCRdb redid the calling of the RT-PCR reads with MiXCR, one entry per CDR3 protein. The sample shows roughly 670,000 distinct CDR3 sequences, 12% to 15% of them seen only once. The sequence derives from a man over 45 who received an inactivated influenza vaccine. V gene TRBV4-1 combines with J gene TRBJ1-1; 8 bases are a match to TRBD1. Sequences were derived from PBMCs from blood, sampled 14 to 15 days before vaccination. CDR3 sequence reads: CASSSTGGTNTEAFF. In nucleotides, the CDR3 is TGCGCCAGCAGCTCCACAGGGGGGACGAACACTGAAGCTTTCTTT.